These T cell receptor beta chains were read from a single sample in a study of blood T cell repertoires in COVID-19. Profiling relied on immunoSEQ multiplex PCR, and the TCRdb table lists in-frame clones only, not all of them. The table has about 500,000 clones, 85% to 90% seen once; the top ten hold less than 9%. Sequencing used peripheral blood. These receptors originate from a woman aged 45-65 years with COVID-19, enrolled during active disease. CDR3s include the opening cysteine and the closing phenylalanine or tryptophan. D genes are given only for firm matches. Not all rows give a size; the values are once, few, many and, for expanded clones, a class.

J,D,V,size,CDR3,DNA
TRBJ1-6,.,TRBV3-1/TRBV3-2,.,CASSQELRSPLHF,TGTGCCAGCAGCCAAGAATTGAGGTCACCCCTCCACTTT
TRBJ2-6,.,TRBV11-3,.,CASSLGGGGANVLTF,TGTGCCAGCAGCTTAGGAGGGGGTGGGGCCAACGTCCTGACTTTC
TRBJ1-1,TRBD1,TRBV7-9,.,CASSEGATEAFF,TGTGCCAGCAGCGAGGGGGCTACTGAAGCTTTCTTT
TRBJ1-1,TRBD1,TRBV19,.,CASSIGQELLNTEAFF,TGTGCCAGTAGTATCGGACAGGAATTGTTGAACACTGAAGCTTTCTTT
TRBJ1-1,.,TRBV30,once,CAWALQGTEAFF,TGTGCCTGGGCATTACAGGGAACTGAAGCTTTCTTT
TRBJ2-3,TRBD2,TRBV28,.,CASSDVLAGGSDTQYF,TGTGCCAGCAGTGACGTACTAGCGGGGGGATCGGATACGCAGTATTTT
TRBJ2-2,TRBD2,TRBV6-5,.,CASSETSGFTGELFF,TGTGCCAGCAGCGAGACTAGCGGATTTACCGGGGAGCTGTTTTTT
TRBJ2-7,TRBD1,TRBV7-9,.,CASSLGTGGNEQYF,TGTGCCAGCAGCCTTGGTACAGGGGGCAACGAGCAGTACTTC
TRBJ1-1,.,TRBV7-8,.,CASSLIEGVNTEAFF,TGTGCCAGCAGCTTAATCGAGGGGGTGAACACTGAAGCTTTCTTT
TRBJ2-3,.,TRBV27,.,CAITTRGADTQYF,TGTGCCATCACGACTCGGGGAGCAGATACGCAGTATTTT
TRBJ1-5,TRBD1,TRBV7-9,.,CASSPQGAGNQPQHF,TGTGCCAGCAGCCCACAGGGGGCTGGCAATCAGCCCCAGCATTTT
TRBJ1-6,.,TRBV28,.,CASTLDRTNSPLHF,TGTGCCAGCACCCTAGACAGAACGAATTCACCCCTCCACTTT
TRBJ1-3,.,TRBV3-1/TRBV3-2,.,CASSQGSLLSGNTIYF,TGTGCCAGCAGCCAGGGCAGCCTTCTCTCTGGAAACACCATATATTTT
TRBJ2-3,.,TRBV11-2,.,CASSLGDTDTQYF,TGTGCCAGCAGCTTGGGAGATACAGATACGCAGTATTTT
TRBJ1-1,.,TRBV27,once,CASSPSRRGIDTEAFF,TGTGCCAGCAGTCCCTCCCGTAGGGGAATTGACACTGAAGCTTTCTTT
TRBJ1-6,.,TRBV7-2,.,CASSPRGGGGSPLHF,TGTGCCAGCAGCCCTAGGGGGGGAGGGGGTTCACCCCTCCACTTT
TRBJ2-2,.,TRBV19,.,CASSIRRDTGELFF,TGTGCCAGTAGTATACGGAGAGACACCGGGGAGCTGTTTTTT
TRBJ1-1,TRBD1,TRBV10-1,.,CASSRDSLMNTEAFF,TGCGCCAGCAGTCGGGACAGCCTTATGAACACTGAAGCTTTCTTT
TRBJ2-7,.,TRBV14,.,CASSQNTNSYEQYF,TGTGCCAGCAGCCAGAACACAAACTCCTACGAGCAGTACTTC
TRBJ2-7,TRBD2,TRBV6-2/TRBV6-3,.,CASSPGLAGAYEQYF,TGTGCCAGCAGCCCCGGACTAGCGGGGGCCTACGAGCAGTACTTC
TRBJ2-3,.,TRBV6-1,.,CASSEMGQRDTQYF,TGTGCCAGCAGTGAAATGGGCCAAAGGGATACGCAGTATTTT
TRBJ1-1,.,TRBV7-8,.,CASRAGWVPNTEAFF,TGTGCCAGCCGGGCAGGGTGGGTCCCGAACACTGAAGCTTTCTTT
TRBJ2-7,TRBD2,TRBV4-1,.,CASSQDPAGGPLSGEQYF,TGCGCCAGCAGCCAAGACCCAGCGGGGGGGCCACTTTCGGGCGAGCAGTACTTC
TRBJ2-1,TRBD2,TRBV6-1,.,CASSESLALGEQFF,TGTGCCAGCAGTGAATCACTAGCGCTGGGCGAGCAGTTCTTC
TRBJ2-2,TRBD1,TRBV7-3,.,CASSLRGQGAAGELFF,TGTGCCAGCAGCTTACGCGGACAGGGGGCGGCCGGGGAGCTGTTTTTT
TRBJ2-1,.,TRBV5-1,.,CASSLAGDYNEQFF,TGCGCCAGCAGCTTGGCGGGGGACTACAATGAGCAGTTCTTC
TRBJ1-1,.,TRBV5-4,few,CASSPSAGRRYEAFF,TGTGCCAGCAGCCCTTCTGCCGGGAGGCGCTATGAAGCTTTCTTT
TRBJ1-1,.,TRBV30,.,CAWRGTGSREAFF,TGTGCCTGGAGGGGCACAGGGTCACGGGAAGCTTTCTTT
TRBJ2-3,TRBD2,TRBV7-2,.,CASSLLAGGSTDTQYF,TGTGCCAGCAGCTTGTTAGCGGGGGGGAGCACAGATACGCAGTATTTT
TRBJ1-2,TRBD1,TRBV6-2/TRBV6-3,.,CASSTRTGGNYGYTF,TGTGCCAGCAGTACCCGGACAGGGGGCAACTATGGCTACACCTTC
TRBJ1-1,.,TRBV20-1,.,CSARFLTEAFF,TGCAGTGCTAGGTTTCTCACTGAAGCTTTCTTT
TRBJ1-5,.,TRBV5-4,.,CASSLGGVGNQPQHF,TGTGCCAGCAGCTTAGGAGGGGTGGGCAATCAGCCCCAGCATTTT
TRBJ1-1,.,TRBV2,.,CASTRLESNTEAFF,TGTGCCAGCACGCGGCTTGAATCGAACACTGAAGCTTTCTTT
TRBJ1-2,.,TRBV4-1,.,CASSPLRSRVYGYTF,TGCGCCAGCAGCCCCCTACGATCAAGAGTCTATGGCTACACCTTC
TRBJ2-6,.,TRBV9,.,CASSPEAETFSGANVLTF,TGTGCCAGCAGCCCAGAGGCAGAAACCTTCTCTGGGGCCAACGTCCTGACTTTC
TRBJ2-3,.,TRBV11-3,.,CASSLRRGRTDTQYF,TGTGCCAGCAGCTTACGGCGGGGGCGCACAGATACGCAGTATTTT
TRBJ1-2,.,TRBV7-2,.,CASSPSRDLAYTF,TGTGCCAGCAGCCCTAGCCGGGATCTGGCCTACACCTTC
TRBJ2-2,.,TRBV2,.,CASSEDTLPGELFF,TGTGCCAGCAGTGAAGACACGTTACCCGGGGAGCTGTTTTTT
TRBJ1-5,TRBD1,TRBV19,few,CASSLNRGVSQPQHF,TGTGCCAGTAGTCTAAACAGGGGGGTTAGTCAGCCCCAGCATTTT
TRBJ2-3,.,TRBV5-1,once,CASRGGVQGADTQYF,TGCGCCAGCAGGGGCGGGGTCCAAGGGGCAGATACGCAGTATTTT
TRBJ1-3,TRBD1,TRBV5-1,.,CASSLGDSYTVSSGNTIYF,TGCGCCAGCAGCTTGGGGGACAGCTATACAGTTTCCTCTGGAAACACCATATATTTT